This T cell receptor beta chain derives from a study of regulatory dendritic cells for organ transplantation. CDR3 length: 18 residues. Germline loops: CDR1 SGHVS, CDR2 FNYEAQ. The junction had 5 bases not matched to a gene; V was cut back by 3 bases and J by 2 bases. The table came from immunoSEQ multiplex PCR; TCRdb's copy has only in-frame clones and leaves some out. Here the sample spans about 29,000 clones, about 75% being singletons. The V call is TRBV7-6, the J call TRBJ2-2; TRBD2 matches 14 bases. This sequence originates from a human donor in good health. The sequencing input was memory CD4+ T cells from blood. Subset denoted: CD45RO+ memory T cells. The CDR3 DNA is TGTGCCAGCAGCTTGGGACTAGCGGGAGTAGGAAACACCGGGGAGCTGTTTTTT. It specifies CASSLGLAGVGNTGELFF.